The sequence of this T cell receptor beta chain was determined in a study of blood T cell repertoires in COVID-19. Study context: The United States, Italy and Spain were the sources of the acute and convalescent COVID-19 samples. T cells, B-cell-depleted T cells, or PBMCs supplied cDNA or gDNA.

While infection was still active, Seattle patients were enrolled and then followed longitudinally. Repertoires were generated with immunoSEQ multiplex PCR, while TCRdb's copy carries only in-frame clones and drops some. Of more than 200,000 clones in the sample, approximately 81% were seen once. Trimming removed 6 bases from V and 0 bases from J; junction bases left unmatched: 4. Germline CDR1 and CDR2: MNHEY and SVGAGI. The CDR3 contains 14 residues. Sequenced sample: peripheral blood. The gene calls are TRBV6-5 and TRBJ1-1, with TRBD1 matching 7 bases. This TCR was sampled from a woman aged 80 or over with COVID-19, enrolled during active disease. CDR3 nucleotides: TGTGCCAGCAGCCCCACAGGGGTGAACACTGAAGCTTTCTTT. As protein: CASSPTGVNTEAFF.